A selection of T cell receptor beta chains follows, all from one sample in a study of naive and memory T cell subsets. TCRdb ran MiXCR on the UMI-ligation and nested PCR reads and lists one entry per CDR3 protein. This sample has 20,000 to 25,000 distinct CDR3 sequences, with approximately 5.7% found just once. This specimen consisted of skin, obtained from a tuberculin skin test site. Receptors were obtained from an adult in good health. The CDR3 runs from the conserved cysteine through the conserved F or W. The D gene is left open where the match is weak. Rows give clone size only sometimes, using once, few, many, or a class for an expanded clone.

size,J,V,D,CDR3,DNA
.,TRBJ2-1,TRBV5-4,TRBD2,CASSSRLAGGYNEQFF,TGTGCCAGCAGCTCAAGACTAGCGGGAGGCTACAATGAGCAGTTCTTC
many,TRBJ2-6,TRBV12-3/TRBV12-4,TRBD1,CASSLPGQLRSGANVLTF,TGTGCCAGCAGTCTCCCGGGACAGCTCCGGAGCGGGGCCAACGTCCTGACTTTC
many,TRBJ1-5,TRBV2,.,CASSGRTDNQPQHF,TGTGCCAGCAGTGGTAGGACAGACAATCAGCCCCAGCATTTT
many,TRBJ2-5,TRBV29-1,.,CSVRLREYQETQYF,TGCAGCGTCCGTCTTAGGGAGTACCAAGAGACCCAGTACTTC
.,TRBJ1-5,TRBV6-1,TRBD1,CASSTRQGSQPQHF,TGTGCCAGCAGTACTAGACAGGGTAGTCAGCCCCAGCATTTT
few,TRBJ2-1,TRBV3-1,.,CASSRPDRNEQFF,TGTGCCAGCAGCCGCCCGGATAGGAATGAGCAGTTCTTC
many,TRBJ2-5,TRBV7-7,TRBD1,CASSLPGQGAGETQYF,TGTGCTAGCAGCCTTCCGGGACAGGGGGCTGGAGAGACCCAGTACTTC
few,TRBJ2-1,TRBV14,TRBD2,CASSQDSPGLAGVVNEQFF,TGTGCCAGCAGCCAAGATTCGCCGGGACTAGCGGGAGTTGTTAATGAGCAGTTCTTC
medium-sized,TRBJ2-6,TRBV12-3/TRBV12-4,.,CASSLDRSGANVLTF,TGTGCCAGCAGTTTAGACAGGTCTGGGGCCAACGTCCTGACTTTC
many,TRBJ2-1,TRBV4-2,.,CASSQARGGNEQFF,TGTGCCAGCAGCCAAGCGCGAGGAGGTAATGAGCAGTTCTTC
few,TRBJ2-1,TRBV20-1,.,CSARESRRVFYNEQFF,TGCAGTGCTAGAGAATCGAGGAGGGTATTTTACAATGAGCAGTTCTTC
.,TRBJ2-1,TRBV6-2/TRBV6-3,.,CASSYSILASNEQFF,TGTGCCAGCAGTTACTCGATCCTAGCGTCCAATGAGCAGTTCTTC
few,TRBJ2-1,TRBV19,TRBD2,CASSPPGLAVNEQFF,TGTGCCAGTAGCCCCCCGGGACTAGCGGTTAATGAGCAGTTCTTC
.,TRBJ2-6,TRBV7-2,.,CASSLLPMAGISLETFSGANVLTF,TGTGCCAGCAGCCTCCTCCCAATGGCAGGGATATCCCTCGAAACATTCTCTGGGGCCAACGTCCTGACTTTC
many,TRBJ2-7,TRBV6-1,TRBD1,CASTSYTGGSYEQYF,TGTGCCAGCACCTCTTATACAGGGGGCTCCTACGAGCAGTACTTC
many,TRBJ2-1,TRBV4-3,.,CASSQDPASSSYNEQFF,TGCGCCAGCAGCCAAGATCCAGCGTCTAGCTCCTACAATGAGCAGTTCTTC
few,TRBJ1-2,TRBV6-5,.,CASSYSIAGDYGYTF,TGTGCCAGCAGTTACTCTATAGCAGGCGACTATGGCTACACCTTC
.,TRBJ2-7,TRBV19,.,CASSISGASYEQYF,TGTGCCAGTAGTATCAGCGGAGCCTCCTACGAGCAGTACTTC
few,TRBJ2-7,TRBV6-6,TRBD2,CASSYSPSGSSYEQYF,TGTGCCAGCAGTTACTCACCTAGCGGCAGCTCCTACGAGCAGTACTTC
few,TRBJ1-1,TRBV11-2,.,CASSSRGANTEAFF,TGTGCCAGCAGCAGCAGGGGTGCGAACACTGAAGCTTTCTTT